The entry that follows covers one T cell receptor (beta chain) sequence. Its antigen is currently unknown. The entry originates in a study of cytomegalovirus exposure and HLA in healthy donors. Use of 60 Vbeta and 13 Jbeta primers characterized the PCR. The assay was immunoSEQ multiplex PCR, and TCRdb's table has in-frame clones only and misses some. The repertoire holds roughly 60,000 clones, 70% to 85% seen once, with about 3.6% in the top ten. Findings of the study overall: V- and J-gene trimming of TCR beta was linked (in a later analysis) to a missense DCLRE1C variant. The presence/absence work took it that sequencing depth was about the same across donors.

The germline V gene has CDR1 MNHEY and CDR2 SMNVEV (reference sequence). V shed 6 bases, J shed 3 bases, and the junction held 9 bases outside the gene matches. CDR3 length equals 16 residues. The sequenced material came from PBMCs. This clonotype originated in a woman aged 40 to 55 in good health and CMV-seropositive. The chain uses TRBV27 and TRBJ2-1; TRBD2 aligns across 9 bases. The CDR3 region is CASRSGAGGFYNEQFF. In DNA, the CDR3 is TGTGCCAGCAGATCAGGGGCGGGGGGGTTCTACAATGAGCAGTTCTTC.